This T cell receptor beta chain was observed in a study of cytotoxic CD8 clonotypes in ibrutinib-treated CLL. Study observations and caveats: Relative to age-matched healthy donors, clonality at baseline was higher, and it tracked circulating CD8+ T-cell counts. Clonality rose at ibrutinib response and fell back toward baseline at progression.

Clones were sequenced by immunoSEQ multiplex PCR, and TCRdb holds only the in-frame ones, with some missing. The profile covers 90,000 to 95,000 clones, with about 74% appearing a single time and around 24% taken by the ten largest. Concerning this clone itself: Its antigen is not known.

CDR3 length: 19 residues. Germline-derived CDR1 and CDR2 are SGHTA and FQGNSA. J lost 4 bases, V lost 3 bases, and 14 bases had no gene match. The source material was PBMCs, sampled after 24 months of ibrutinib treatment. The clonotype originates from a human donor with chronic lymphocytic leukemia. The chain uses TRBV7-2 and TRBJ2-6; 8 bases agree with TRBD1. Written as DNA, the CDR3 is TGTGCCAGCAGCTTGGCTCGGGGACAGGTTCTGCTGGGGGCCAACGTCCTGACTTTC. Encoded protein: CASSLARGQVLLGANVLTF.